A single sample gave rise to the 20 T cell receptor beta chains below, sequenced in a study of blood T cells in healthy people across ages. Primed by a sample-barcoded 5' primer and a J-beta primer mix, a second PCR proceeded for 7 to 11 cycles. One entry per CDR3 protein, called by TCRdb with MiXCR from the 5' RACE reads. Of hundreds of thousands of distinct CDR3 sequences listed, roughly 26% are singletons. This sample also belongs to another study, concerning T cells of mothers and their children.

The specimen sequenced was blood. These receptors were collected from a boy aged 10-17 years in good health.

The V gene is TRBV6-5, the J gene TRBJ1-3; TRBD1 is a possible D gene (5 bases). The CDR3 totals 14 residues. CDR1 MNHEY and CDR2 SVGAGI come from the germline V gene. V lost 6 bases and J 2 bases, leaving 11 bases between the germline ends. The CDR3: CASRQGTAGNTIYF. CDR3 sequence (DNA): TGTGCCAGCAGGCAAGGGACCGCTGGAAACACCATATATTTT.

The chain is built from TRBV10-3 and TRBJ2-5; D gene ambiguous. The end of the DNA fits TRBJ2-7 better, so the J call may be wrong. Looked up from germline, CDR1 is ENHRY and CDR2 is SYGVKD. This CDR3 is built from 12 residues. The chain's CDR3 is CAISGKGYEQYF. The CDR3, as DNA: TGTGCCATCAGTGGGAAGGGCTACGAGCAGTACTTC.

In this sample, this clonotype turned up a few times. The chain employs TRBV14 and TRBJ2-1, with TRBD1 as a possible D gene (6 bases). The J call is doubtful: the DNA matches TRBJ2-7 better. The CDR3 has 16 amino acids. From germline, CDR1 is SGHDN and CDR2 FVKESK. DNA for the CDR3: TGTGCCAGCAGCCACCACGGCCGGGACAACCCCTACGAGCAGTACTTC. It encodes CASSHHGRDNPYEQYF.

This rearrangement joins TRBV7-9 to TRBJ2-2, with D tentatively TRBD1 (6 bases). Germline V gene lookup returns CDR1 SEHNR and CDR2 FQNEAQ (reference sequence). The V end lost 4 bases, the J end lost 4 bases, and 13 bases lay between the germline ends. The CDR3 extends over 15 amino acids. The CDR3 DNA sequence: TGTGCCAGCAGCTCCACAGGGCCCGTCACCGGGGAGCTGTTTTTT. This codes for CASSSTGPVTGELFF.

V usage is TRBV7-8 and J usage is TRBJ1-1; 7 positions match TRBD1. Germline V gene sequence: CDR1 SGHVS, CDR2 FQNEAQ. The CDR3 length is 15 residues. Trimming at V came to 4 bases and at J to 3 bases, leaving 8 bases not matched to a gene. The CDR3 is CASSSGQSAYTEAFF. CDR3 DNA: TGTGCCAGCAGCTCGGGACAGTCAGCTTACACTGAAGCTTTCTTT. Using reference TRBV7-8 and TRBJ1-1 for the parts outside the CDR3, the full variable domain is GAGVSQSPRYKVAKRGQDVALRCDPISGHVSLFWYQQALGQGPEFLTYFQNEAQLDKSGLPSDRFFAERPEGSVSTLKIQRTQQEDSAVYLCASSSGQSAYTEAFFGQGTRLTVV.

This clonotype appeared many times. The chain is built from TRBV29-1 and TRBJ2-7, with D tentatively TRBD2 (6 bases). CDR1 SQVTM and CDR2 ANQGSEA come from the germline V gene. This CDR3 comprises 17 residues. The V gene lost 7 bases and the J gene lost 1 base, with 26 bases spanning the gap. The CDR3 sequence: CSAGTGLGRFMSYEQYF. CDR3 DNA: TGCAGCGCTGGCACAGGTCTGGGGAGGTTCATGTCCTACGAGCAGTACTTC.

This clonotype has just a few counts. V and J are TRBV7-2 and TRBJ2-5; possibly TRBD2 for D (7 bases). Looked up from germline, CDR1 is SGHTA and CDR2 is FQGNSA. The V gene lost 1 base and the J gene lost 11 bases, with 17 bases spanning the gap. This CDR3 comprises 14 residues. The CDR3 here is CASSLGGGSGGQYF. The CDR3 DNA is TGTGCCAGCAGCTTAGGGGGGGGCTCGGGCGGGCAGTACTTC.

In its sample, this clonotype was seen a few times. The chain joins TRBV28 to TRBJ2-5; tentatively, D is TRBD2 (6 bases). Germline assignment: CDR1 MDHEN and CDR2 SYDVKM. Trimming cost V 3 bases and J 5 bases, with 19 bases left between them. The CDR3 consists of 16 residues. The CDR3 nucleotides read TGTGCCAGCAGTTTGTTCAGGCCGCCCGCGGGGGAGACCCAGTACTTC. This sequence encodes CASSLFRPPAGETQYF.

The chain carries TRBV14 and TRBJ2-2, with D hard to call. Trimming cost V 2 bases and J 9 bases, with 7 bases left between them. The CDR3 totals 12 residues. The germline gives CDR1 SGHDN, CDR2 FVKESK. The CDR3 region is CASSQSGRELFF. The CDR3 nucleotides are TGTGCCAGCAGCCAAAGTGGGAGGGAGCTGTTTTTT.

The rearrangement links TRBV12-3 or TRBV12-4 to TRBJ2-6, with D maybe TRBD2 (6 bases). V gave up 4 bases and J gave up 0 bases, with 10 bases separating them. The CDR3 is 16 amino acids. The CDR3 is CASSSGTPSGANVLTF. In nucleotides, the CDR3 is TGTGCCAGCAGTTCAGGGACTCCCTCTGGGGCCAACGTCCTGACTTTC.

This clonotype was counted a few times. V usage is TRBV5-1 and J usage is TRBJ2-2; TRBD2 matches 9 bases. Per germline, CDR1 SGHRS and CDR2 YFSETQ. V was clipped by 2 bases and J by 2 bases; unmatched bases: 10. This CDR3 comprises 18 residues. In DNA, the CDR3 is TGCGCCAGCAGCTTTAGGGCTAGCGGGGCCACAAACACCGGGGAGCTGTTTTTT. Its protein product is CASSFRASGATNTGELFF.

A remark on this clonotype: The germline gene is not matched at one end of the junction; a read error may be the cause. This chain joins TRBV3-1 and TRBJ1-3; a weak D match, TRBD1 (5 bases). The V gene's germline CDR1 is LGHDT and CDR2 YNNKEL (reference sequence). This CDR3 comprises 14 residues. The CDR3 loop is CASSQDLAGPPRNF. CDR3 bases: TGTGCCAGCAGCCAAGATCTGGCAGGGCCACCCCGAAATTTT.

The chain employs TRBV25-1 and TRBJ1-1; tentative D call: TRBD1 (5 bases). V was trimmed by 10 bases and J by 7 bases, leaving 13 bases between them. Germline assignment: CDR1 MGHDK and CDR2 SYGVNS. The CDR3 contains 11 residues. The CDR3 nucleotides are TGTGCCACCGAACGGGGCGGTGAAGCTTTCTTT. It yields the protein CATERGGEAFF.

The genes are TRBV29-1 and TRBJ2-3, with TRBD2 matching 8 bases. The CDR3 is 15 residues long. Looked up from germline, CDR1 is SQVTM and CDR2 is ANQGSEA. The V segment lost 6 bases and the J segment 6 bases; nucleotides outside the gene matches: 14. The CDR3 bases are TGCAGCGTCGCCGGGACTAGGATCTTCCGGGATACGCAGTATTTT. Translated: CSVAGTRIFRDTQYF.

The V and J genes are TRBV2 and TRBJ1-2; TRBD1 might be the D (6 bases). This CDR3 spans 13 amino acids. From germline, CDR1 is SNHLY and CDR2 FYNNEI. Trimming cost V 8 bases and J 8 bases, with 18 bases left between them. For the CDR3, the DNA is TGTGCCAGCTATTCAGGGGCCCTTAACGGCTACACCTTC. Translating gives CASYSGALNGYTF.

The chain carries TRBV5-1 and TRBJ2-5; 7 nucleotides line up with TRBD1. With V trimmed by 0 bases and J by 4 bases, 6 bases remained unmatched. CDR1 and CDR2 from the germline V gene are SGHRS and YFSETQ. This CDR3 has 15 residues. CDR3 in DNA: TGCGCCAGCAGCTTGGAAGGGGGCCCGTCAGAGACCCAGTACTTC. This encodes CASSLEGGPSETQYF.

This clonotype was seen just once. The V gene is TRBV3-1, the J gene TRBJ2-7; TRBD2 matches 7 bases. In germline, CDR1 is LGHDT, CDR2 YNNKEL (reference sequence). This CDR3 has 17 amino acids. V shed 1 base and J 1 base; nucleotides not matched to a gene: 10. The CDR3 DNA reads TGTGCCAGCAGCCAAGGGACTCGCGGGGGACTATCCTACGAGCAGTACTTC. The encoded protein is CASSQGTRGGLSYEQYF.

This clonotype was detected a few times. The genes are TRBV20-1 and TRBJ2-3; TRBD2 is a possible D gene (5 bases). This CDR3 is built from 13 residues. Deletions cut 3 bases from V and 0 bases from J, with 7 bases between. CDR1 and CDR2 (germline): DFQATT, SNEGSKA (reference sequence). This CDR3 reads CSARSGSTDTQYF. CDR3 bases: TGCAGTGCTAGGAGCGGCAGCACAGATACGCAGTATTTT.

In nucleotides, the CDR3 is TGTGCCAGCAGCTGGACTAGCGGGGGGCTCCAAGAGACCCAGTACTTC. Translating it yields CASSWTSGGLQETQYF. The chain recombines TRBV3-1 with TRBJ2-5; TRBD2 matches 14 bases. There are 16 residues in the CDR3. Losses at the gene ends were 5 bases for V and 1 base for J; bases not matched to a gene: 3. Germline values: CDR1 LGHDT, CDR2 YNNKEL (reference sequence).

This chain joins TRBV2 and TRBJ2-5, with D perhaps being TRBD1 or TRBD2 (5 bases each). Germline V CDR1 and CDR2: SNHLY, FYNNEI. The CDR3 is 12 amino acids. V lost 2 bases to trimming and J lost 11 bases, with 12 bases between them. The CDR3 bases are TGTGCCAGCAGTGAACCGCTAGGGGAGCAGTACTTC. It translates to CASSEPLGEQYF.